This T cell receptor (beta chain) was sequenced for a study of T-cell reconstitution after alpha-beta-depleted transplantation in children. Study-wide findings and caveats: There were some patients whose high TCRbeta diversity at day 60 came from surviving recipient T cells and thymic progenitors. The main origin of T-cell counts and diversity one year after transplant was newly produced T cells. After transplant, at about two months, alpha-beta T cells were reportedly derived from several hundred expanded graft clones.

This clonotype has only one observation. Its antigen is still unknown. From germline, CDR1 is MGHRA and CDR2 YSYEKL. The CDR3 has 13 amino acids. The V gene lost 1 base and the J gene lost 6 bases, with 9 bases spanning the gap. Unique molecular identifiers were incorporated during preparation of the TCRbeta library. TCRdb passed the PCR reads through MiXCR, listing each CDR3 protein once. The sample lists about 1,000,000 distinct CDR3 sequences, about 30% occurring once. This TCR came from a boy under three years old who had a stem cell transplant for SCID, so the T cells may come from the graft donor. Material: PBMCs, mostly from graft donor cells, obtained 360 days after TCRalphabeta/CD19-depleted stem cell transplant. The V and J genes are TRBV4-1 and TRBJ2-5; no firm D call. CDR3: CASSQVPLQTQYF. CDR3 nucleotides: TGCGCCAGCAGCCAAGTCCCGCTACAGACCCAGTACTTC.